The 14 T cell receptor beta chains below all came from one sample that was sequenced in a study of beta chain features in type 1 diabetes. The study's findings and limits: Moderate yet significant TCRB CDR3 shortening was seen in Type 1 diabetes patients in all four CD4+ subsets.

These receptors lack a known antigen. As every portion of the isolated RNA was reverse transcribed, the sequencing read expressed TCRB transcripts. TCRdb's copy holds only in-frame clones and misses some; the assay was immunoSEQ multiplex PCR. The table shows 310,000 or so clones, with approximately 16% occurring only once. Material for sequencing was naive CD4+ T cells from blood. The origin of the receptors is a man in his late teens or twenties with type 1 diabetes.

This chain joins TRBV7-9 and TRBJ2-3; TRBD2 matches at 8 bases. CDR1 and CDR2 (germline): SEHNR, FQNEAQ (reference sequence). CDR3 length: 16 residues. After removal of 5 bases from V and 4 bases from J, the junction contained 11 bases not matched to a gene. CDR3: CASSPSGGLPADTQYF. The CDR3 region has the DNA TGTGCCAGCAGCCCCTCGGGAGGGCTTCCTGCAGATACGCAGTATTTT. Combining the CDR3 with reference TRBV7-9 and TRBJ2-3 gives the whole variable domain DTGVSQNPRHKITKRGQNVTFRCDPISEHNRLYWYRQTLGQGPEFLTYFQNEAQLEKSRLLSDRFSAERPKGSFSTLEIQRTEQGDSAMYLCASSPSGGLPADTQYFGPGTRLTVL.

The CDR3 sequence: CASSPRWGQVNEKLFF. The CDR3 bases are TGTGCCAGCAGCCCCAGGTGGGGACAGGTTAATGAAAAACTGTTTTTT. V and J are TRBV9 and TRBJ1-4; 8 bases fit TRBD1. CDR1 and CDR2 from the germline V gene are SGDLS and YYNGEE. V lost 4 bases and J lost 4; bases outside the gene matches: 9. This CDR3 contains 16 residues.

The CDR3 nucleotides are TGTGCCAGCTCTCTCTATCAGGGGGCCCAAGAGACCCAGTACTTC. It encodes CASSLYQGAQETQYF. The chain combines TRBV18 with TRBJ2-5; TRBD1 agrees at 8 bases. This CDR3 has 15 amino acids. Germline V gives CDR1 KGHSH, CDR2 LQKENI. Trimming cost V 6 bases and J 1 base; bases outside gene matches: 7.

The CDR3 is CASSQLLRGLSYGYTF. DNA for the CDR3: TGCGCCAGCAGCCAACTCCTGAGGGGGTTATCCTATGGCTACACCTTC. The chain recombines TRBV4-1 with TRBJ1-2; D is perhaps TRBD1 (6 bases). The CDR3 covers 16 residues. V lost 2 bases and J 4 bases, leaving 17 bases between the germline ends. CDR1 and CDR2 (germline): MGHRA, YSYEKL.

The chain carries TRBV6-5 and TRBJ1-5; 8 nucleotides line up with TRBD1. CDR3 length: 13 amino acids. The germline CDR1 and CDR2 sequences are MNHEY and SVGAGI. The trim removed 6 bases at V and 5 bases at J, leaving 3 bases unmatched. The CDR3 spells CASRGQGDQPQHF. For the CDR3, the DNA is TGTGCCAGCAGAGGACAGGGAGATCAGCCCCAGCATTTT.

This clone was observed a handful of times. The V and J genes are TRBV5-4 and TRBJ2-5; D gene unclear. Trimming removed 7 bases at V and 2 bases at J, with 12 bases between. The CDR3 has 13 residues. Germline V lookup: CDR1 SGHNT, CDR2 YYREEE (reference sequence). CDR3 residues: CASRMAGQETQYF. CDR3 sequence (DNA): TGTGCCAGCCGGATGGCCGGGCAAGAGACCCAGTACTTC.

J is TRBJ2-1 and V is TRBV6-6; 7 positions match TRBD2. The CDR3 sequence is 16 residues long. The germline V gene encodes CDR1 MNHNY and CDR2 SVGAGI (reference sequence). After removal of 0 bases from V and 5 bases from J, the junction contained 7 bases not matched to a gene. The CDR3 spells CASSYSGGNNHNEQFF. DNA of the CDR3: TGTGCCAGCAGTTACTCGGGGGGGAATAATCACAATGAGCAGTTCTTC.

CDR3 region: CARRGQGAETQYF. The CDR3 coding sequence is TGTGCCAGGAGGGGACAGGGGGCTGAGACCCAGTACTTC. This chain uses TRBV2 with TRBJ2-5; 12 positions agree with TRBD1. CDR1 is SNHLY and CDR2 is FYNNEI in the germline V gene. The CDR3 length is 13 residues. With V trimmed by 9 bases and J by 5 bases, 4 bases remained unmatched.

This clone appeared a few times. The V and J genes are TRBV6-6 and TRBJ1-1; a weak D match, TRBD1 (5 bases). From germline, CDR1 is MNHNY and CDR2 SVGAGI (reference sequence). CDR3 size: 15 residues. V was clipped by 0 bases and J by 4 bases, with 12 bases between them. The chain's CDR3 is CASSYSTAQGTEAFF. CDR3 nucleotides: TGTGCCAGCAGTTACTCGACAGCCCAGGGCACTGAAGCTTTCTTT.

The CDR3 sequence is CASSSSGFDYGYTF. The CDR3 DNA sequence: TGTGCCAGCAGCTCCTCAGGGTTTGACTATGGCTACACCTTC. The chain combines TRBV13 with TRBJ1-2; maybe TRBD1 (5 bases). V shed 4 bases and J shed 3 bases, with 12 bases lying between them. The V gene's germline CDR1 is PRHDT and CDR2 FYEKMQ (reference sequence). The CDR3 loop spans 14 amino acids.

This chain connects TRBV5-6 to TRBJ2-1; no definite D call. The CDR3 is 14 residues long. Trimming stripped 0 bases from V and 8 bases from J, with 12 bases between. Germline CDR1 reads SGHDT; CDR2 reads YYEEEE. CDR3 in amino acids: CASSLVSSIDEQFF. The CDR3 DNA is TGTGCCAGCAGCTTGGTTAGTAGCATCGATGAGCAGTTCTTC.

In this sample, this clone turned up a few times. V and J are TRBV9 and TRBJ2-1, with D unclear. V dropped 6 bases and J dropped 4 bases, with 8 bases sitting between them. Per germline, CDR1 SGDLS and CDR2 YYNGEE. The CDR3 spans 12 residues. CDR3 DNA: TGTGCCAGCAACGACTTATACAATGAGCAGTTCTTC. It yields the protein CASNDLYNEQFF.

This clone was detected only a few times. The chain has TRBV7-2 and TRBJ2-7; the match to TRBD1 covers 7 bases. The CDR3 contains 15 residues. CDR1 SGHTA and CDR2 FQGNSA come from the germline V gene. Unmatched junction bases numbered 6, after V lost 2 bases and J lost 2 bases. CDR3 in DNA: TGTGCCAGCAGCTTACAACCCCAGGGGGCCTACGAGCAGTACTTC. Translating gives CASSLQPQGAYEQYF.

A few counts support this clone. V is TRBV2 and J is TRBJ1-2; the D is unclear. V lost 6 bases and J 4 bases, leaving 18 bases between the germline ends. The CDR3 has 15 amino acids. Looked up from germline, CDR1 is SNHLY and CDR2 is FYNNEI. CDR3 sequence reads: CASRLDIGYPYGYTF. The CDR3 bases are TGTGCCAGCAGGCTCGACATCGGCTACCCCTATGGCTACACCTTC.